The entry that follows covers one T cell receptor beta chain sequence. The data belong to a study of blood T cell repertoires in COVID-19. At the level of the study: Acute and convalescent COVID-19 samples came from the United States, Italy and Spain. The cDNA or gDNA used as material had been derived from T cells, B-cell-depleted T cells, or PBMCs.

The CDR3 runs 13 residues. Germline CDR1 reads SGHTA; CDR2 reads FQGNSA. V lost 6 bases, J lost 4 bases, and 11 bases lay in between. As handled by the study authors: It was from reference gene primer amplification that nucleated cell counts were estimated. Profiled with immunoSEQ multiplex PCR; TCRdb holds only in-frame clones, not every one. The V and J calls and clone size were taken over from that table, and D and trimming were inferred from the DNA. The sample has 30,000 to 40,000 clones; 88% are singletons. Sequenced input: peripheral blood. The chain links TRBV7-2 to TRBJ2-3; tentatively, D is TRBD2 (5 bases). This receptor was taken from a woman in her seventies with active COVID-19. The CDR3 DNA follows: TGTGCCAGCAGTAGGGAGCTCTCAGATACGCAGTATTTT. Protein sequence: CASSRELSDTQYF.